This TCR beta chain was sequenced in a study of CD8 T cells in Susac syndrome. Germline CDR1 is MGHRA and CDR2 is YSYEKL. CDR3 length: 16 amino acids. Trimming cost V 3 bases and J 0 bases, with 14 bases left between them. An amount of RNA that ranged from 0.5 to 1 ug was reverse transcribed with random hexamers. Amplification of TCR beta CDR3 was carried out by immunoSEQ multiplex PCR, which covered 54 Vbeta and 13 Jbeta segments. TCRdb redid the calling of the immunoSEQ multiplex PCR reads with MiXCR, one entry per CDR3 protein. The sample has around 130,000 distinct CDR3 sequences; 90% to 95% are singletons. The authors negatively isolated CD8+ and CD4+ T cells and FACS-enriched TEMRA cells.

The chain employs TRBV4-1 and TRBJ1-2, with D unresolved. Input material: CD4+ T cells from PBMCs. This clonotype was obtained from a human donor in good health. CDR3 in amino acids: CASSHQVTSSNYGYTF. CDR3 nucleotide sequence: TGCGCCAGCAGCCATCAAGTGACAAGCTCTAACTATGGCTACACCTTC.